A single sample is the source of the 27 T cell receptor beta chains below, sequenced in a study of T cells in Graves' hyperthyroidism and ophthalmopathy. RNA transcripts gave rise to amplified TCR beta CDR3 regions. The HTBI primer set served for first-round RT-PCR of the TCR CDR3. TCRdb re-called the multiplex PCR reads with MiXCR, one entry per CDR3 protein. Of about 840,000 distinct CDR3 sequences in the sample, about 38% were seen once. Sequenced: blood. The receptor set was obtained from a man between 18 and 35 years old with Graves' hyperthyroidism.

In the case of this clonotype: At one end the junction does not follow the germline gene, possibly because of a read error. The rearrangement uses TRBV11-2 and TRBJ1-1; D possibly corresponds to TRBD1 (6 bases). This CDR3 spans 13 amino acids. Germline V gene sequence: CDR1 SGHAT, CDR2 FQNNGV. CDR3 coding DNA: TGTACCAGCAGCGACAGGCAGTTCACTGAAGCTTTCTTT. It yields the protein CTSSDRQFTEAFF.

Regarding this clonotype: The CDR3 does not close with the conserved phenylalanine or tryptophan, likely indicating a read error. The chain uses TRBV5-1 and TRBJ1-2; perhaps TRBD1 as D (6 bases). Trimming shortened V by 4 bases and J by 6 bases, and 16 bases separated the two germline ends. This CDR3 is 14 amino acids long. Germline CDR1 and CDR2: SGHRS and YFSETQ. This CDR3 reads CASSAQNREDGYTL. The CDR3 DNA reads as TGCGCCAGCAGCGCGCAGAACAGGGAGGATGGCTACACCCTC.

The chain combines TRBV20-1 with TRBJ1-5, with 9 bases aligning to TRBD1. This CDR3 contains 14 residues. V shed 3 bases, J shed 4 bases, and the junction held 4 bases outside the gene matches. CDR1 is DFQATT and CDR2 is SNEGSKA in the germline V gene (reference sequence). CDR3 nucleotide sequence: TGCAGTGCTAGCTTCGGACAGGGGAATCAGCCCCAGCATTTT. The encoded protein is CSASFGQGNQPQHF.

The genes are TRBV7-2 and TRBJ1-3, with D perhaps TRBD1 (6 bases). CDR3 size: 15 residues. Germline V gene sequence: CDR1 SGHTA, CDR2 FQGNSA. The V end was cut by 4 bases, the J end by 3 bases, with 13 bases between. Written as DNA, the CDR3 is TGTGCCAGCAGCTCATCACAGGGATATGGAAACACCATATATTTT. Protein product: CASSSSQGYGNTIYF.

The table lists this clonotype with a few counts. The chain employs TRBV5-1 and TRBJ2-2; the D gene is possibly TRBD1 (5 bases). Germline values: CDR1 SGHRS, CDR2 YFSETQ. The CDR3 contains 16 residues. Trimming cost V 0 bases and J 1 base, with 10 bases left between them. The CDR3 region is CASSLESGLNTGELFF. In DNA, the CDR3 is TGCGCCAGCAGCTTGGAATCAGGGTTGAACACCGGGGAGCTGTTTTTT.

This clonotype was counted only a few times. The rearrangement uses TRBV20-1 and TRBJ1-3, with TRBD1 as a possible D gene (5 bases). This CDR3 region has 12 residues. Trimming left V 5 bases short and J 4 bases short, with 9 bases between. The germline V gene encodes CDR1 DFQATT and CDR2 SNEGSKA (reference sequence). This chain's CDR3 is CSARRQGNTIYF. The CDR3 DNA sequence: TGCAGTGCTCGCCGACAGGGAAACACCATATATTTT.

This clonotype was recorded a few times. The rearrangement joins TRBV6-6 to TRBJ2-7, with D tentatively TRBD1 (5 bases). From germline, CDR1 is MNHNY and CDR2 SVGAGI (reference sequence). With 8 bases removed from V and 3 bases from J, the gap between germline ends came to 14 bases. The CDR3 totals 13 residues. CDR3 protein: CASGKPGNYEQYF. Written as DNA, the CDR3 is TGTGCCAGCGGAAAGCCAGGGAACTACGAGCAGTACTTC.

The chain recombines TRBV7-3 with TRBJ1-1; D is uncertain. There are 15 residues in the CDR3. Germline-derived CDR1 and CDR2 are SGHTA and FQGTGA. The ends were cut back, 2 bases at V and 0 bases at J, with 10 bases in the middle. CDR3 DNA: TGTGCCAGCAGCTTATTACTAGGGATGAACACTGAAGCTTTCTTT. The encoded protein is CASSLLLGMNTEAFF.

This rearrangement joins TRBV5-6 to TRBJ2-7; D gene unclear. CDR1 is SGHDT and CDR2 is YYEEEE in the germline V gene. CDR3 size: 14 residues. The V end lost 4 bases, the J end lost 5 bases, and 16 bases lay between the germline ends. The CDR3 loop is CASSLGPPPDEQYF. In nucleotides, the CDR3 is TGTGCCAGCAGCCTCGGGCCTCCCCCAGACGAGCAGTACTTC.

This clonotype was observed at least ten times. One junction end disagrees with the germline gene, perhaps due to a read error. CDR3 bases: TGTGCTAGCAGCCCAGGGACAGATGCAACTAATGAAAAACTGTTTTTT. It yields the protein CASSPGTDATNEKLFF. This chain joins TRBV7-7 and TRBJ1-4; 7 bases align to TRBD1. Per germline, CDR1 SSHAT and CDR2 FNYEAQ (reference sequence). The CDR3 runs 16 residues.

The chain employs TRBV12-3 or TRBV12-4 and TRBJ1-6; D perhaps matches TRBD1 (5 bases). CDR3 size: 15 residues. Trimming left V 11 bases short and J 7 bases short, with 21 bases between. Written as DNA, the CDR3 is TGTGCCGGCACTCCGTCGGGGGGGACCAATTCACCCCTCCACTTT. It specifies CAGTPSGGTNSPLHF.

The CDR3 DNA reads as TGTGCCAGCAGTGAATATCGACAGGAAAGTTCACCCCTCCACTTT. This gives the protein CASSEYRQESSPLHF. This rearrangement joins TRBV25-1 to TRBJ1-6, with a weak D call TRBD1 (6 bases). CDR3 length: 15 residues. The V end lost 0 bases, the J end lost 9 bases, and 12 bases lay between the germline ends. Germline lookup yields CDR1 MGHDK and CDR2 SYGVNS.

At least ten counts were recorded for this clonotype. V gene TRBV15 combines with J gene TRBJ2-5, with D perhaps matching TRBD2 (6 bases). The CDR3 covers 15 residues. Per the germline V gene, CDR1 is LNHNV and CDR2 is YYDKDF (reference sequence). V lost 5 bases to trimming and J lost 7 bases, with 20 bases between them. The DNA of the CDR3 is TGTGCCACCAGCGTTCTAGATGGGGTGGGGGGGACCCAGTACTTC. Its protein is CATSVLDGVGGTQYF.

Many counts were recorded for this clonotype. This sequence joins TRBV6-5 and TRBJ2-7, with D perhaps assigned TRBD1 or TRBD2 (6 bases each). CDR1 and CDR2 from the germline V gene are MNHEY and SVGAGI. The CDR3 sequence is 13 residues long. The ends were cut back, 5 bases at V and 9 bases at J, with 17 bases in the middle. CDR3 DNA sequence: TGTGCCAGCAGTCAAGAGGGGGGCGCCTTGCAGTACTTC. Its protein product is CASSQEGGALQYF.

This sequence joins TRBV7-2 and TRBJ2-5; the match to TRBD2 covers 12 bases. The CDR3 sequence is 17 residues long. Looked up from germline, CDR1 is SGHTA and CDR2 is FQGNSA. After removal of 5 bases from V and 5 bases from J, the junction contained 12 bases not matched to a gene. The CDR3 region is CASSPSSLAGGPETQYF. In DNA, the CDR3 is TGTGCCAGCAGCCCCAGTAGTCTAGCGGGGGGGCCTGAGACCCAGTACTTC. Using reference TRBV7-2 and TRBJ2-5 for the parts outside the CDR3, the full variable domain is GAGVSQSPSNKVTEKGKDVELRCDPISGHTALYWYRQSLGQGLEFLIYFQGNSAPDKSGLPSDRFSAERTGGSVSTLTIQRTQQEDSAVYLCASSPSSLAGGPETQYFGPGTRLLVL.

The table lists this clonotype with many counts. V usage is TRBV7-2 and J usage is TRBJ1-4; 8 nucleotides line up with TRBD1. V lost 5 bases to trimming and J lost 4 bases; unmatched junction nucleotides: 9. This CDR3 contains 16 residues. The V gene's germline CDR1 is SGHTA and CDR2 FQGNSA. The CDR3 nucleotides are TGTGCCAGCAGCCCCTACGGGACAGGTCTTAATGAAAAACTGTTTTTT. Translation gives CASSPYGTGLNEKLFF. Full variable domain (remainder filled in from reference TRBV7-2 and TRBJ1-4): GAGVSQSPSNKVTEKGKDVELRCDPISGHTALYWYRQSLGQGLEFLIYFQGNSAPDKSGLPSDRFSAERTGGSVSTLTIQRTQQEDSAVYLCASSPYGTGLNEKLFFGSGTQLSVL.

This chain connects TRBV4-1 to TRBJ1-2; D unresolved. The length of the CDR3 is 14 residues. Germline V gene data show CDR1 as MGHRA and CDR2 as YSYEKL. V lost 0 bases to trimming and J lost 3 bases, with 8 bases between them. This chain's CDR3 is CASSQEEPYYGYTF. The CDR3 region has the DNA TGCGCCAGCAGCCAAGAGGAGCCCTACTATGGCTACACCTTC.

This rearrangement joins TRBV12-3 or TRBV12-4 to TRBJ1-1; no firm D call. V was pared by 1 base and J by 9 bases, with 9 bases between. This CDR3 contains 12 residues. CDR3 protein: CASSLVPEKAFF. DNA for the CDR3: TGTGCCAGCAGTTTAGTTCCGGAAAAAGCTTTCTTT.

This clonotype came up a few times. This sequence joins TRBV20-1 and TRBJ2-7; 7 nucleotides match TRBD1. This CDR3 is 14 amino acids long. With V trimmed by 3 bases and J by 2 bases, 7 bases remained unmatched. In germline, CDR1 is DFQATT, CDR2 SNEGSKA (reference sequence). CDR3 sequence (DNA): TGCAGTGCTAGTTGGGACAGCTCCACCTACGAGCAGTACTTC. Translated: CSASWDSSTYEQYF.

As for this clonotype: Being one base from a much bigger clone, this may be a read error. This chain uses TRBV2 with TRBJ1-5; D is ambiguous. CDR1 and CDR2 from the germline V gene are SNHLY and FYNNEI. Trimming stripped 6 bases from V and 3 bases from J, with 6 bases between. CDR3 length: 12 amino acids. For the CDR3, the DNA is TGTGCCAGCAGAGGGAACAATCAGCCCCAGCATTTT. Translated, it gives CASRGNNQPQHF.

V gene TRBV29-1 combines with J gene TRBJ2-3; D may be TRBD1 (6 bases). The CDR3 is 13 residues long. In germline, CDR1 is SQVTM, CDR2 ANQGSEA. Trimming left V 1 base short and J 4 bases short, with 9 bases between. CDR3 amino acids: CSVEGGGADTQYF. The CDR3 coding sequence is TGCAGCGTTGAAGGAGGGGGTGCAGATACGCAGTATTTT.

This clonotype was detected ten times or more. V gene TRBV2 combines with J gene TRBJ1-1; TRBD1 might be the D (6 bases). The V gene lost 10 bases and the J gene lost 4 bases, with 16 bases spanning the gap. The CDR3 is made up of 13 amino acids. The germline gives CDR1 SNHLY, CDR2 FYNNEI. This CDR3 is CATPKGVRTEAFF. CDR3 in DNA: TGTGCCACCCCCAAGGGGGTACGCACTGAAGCTTTCTTT.

The chain is built from TRBV25-1 and TRBJ2-7; 9 positions match TRBD1. The CDR3 runs 16 residues. Per germline, CDR1 MGHDK and CDR2 SYGVNS. Trimming took 5 bases from V and 2 from J; bases not matched to a gene: 10. CDR3 amino acids: CASSLGDRVSPYEQYF. CDR3 nucleotides: TGTGCCAGCAGTTTAGGGGACAGGGTCTCGCCCTACGAGCAGTACTTC.

Comment on this clonotype: A clone one base away is much larger, so this may be a read error. This rearrangement joins TRBV7-9 to TRBJ1-2; a weak D match, TRBD1 (5 bases). From germline, CDR1 is SEHNR and CDR2 FQNEAQ (reference sequence). The CDR3 spans 12 residues. V was cut by 9 bases and J by 8 bases, with 16 bases left in between. The CDR3, as DNA: TGTGCCAGTAGTATGATTCGGGGGGGCTACACCTTC. Amino acids: CASSMIRGGYTF.

The sample holds many counts of this clonotype. The J gene is TRBJ1-5, the V gene TRBV29-1; D possibly corresponds to TRBD1 (6 bases). V lost 4 bases and J lost 5, with 9 bases in between. Germline-derived CDR1 and CDR2 are SQVTM and ANQGSEA. This CDR3 spans 12 amino acids. The CDR3 loop is CSVGEGDQPQHF. For the CDR3, the DNA is TGCAGCGTTGGGGAGGGGGATCAGCCCCAGCATTTT. Full variable domain (rest looked up from reference TRBV29-1 and TRBJ1-5): SAVISQKPSRDICQRGTSLTIQCQVDSQVTMMFWYRQQPGQSLTLIATANQGSEATYESGFVIDKFPISRPNLTFSTLTVSNMSPEDSSIYLCSVGEGDQPQHFGDGTRLSIL.

CDR3 residues: CASSVLQETQYF. In DNA, the CDR3 is TGTGCCAGCTCTGTCCTCCAAGAGACCCAGTACTTC. This sequence joins TRBV6-1 and TRBJ2-5, with D hard to call. The CDR3 is 12 residues long. The germline gives CDR1 MNHNS, CDR2 SASEGT. Trimming removed 8 bases from V and 1 base from J, with 8 bases in between.

The table lists this clonotype with many counts. The chain carries TRBV7-2 and TRBJ1-5; D remains unclear. V was clipped by 4 bases and J by 4 bases, with 14 bases between them. The V gene's germline CDR1 is SGHTA and CDR2 FQGNSA. The CDR3 totals 15 residues. The CDR3 loop reads CASSSQGNPNQPQHF. In nucleotides, the CDR3 is TGTGCCAGCAGCTCCCAAGGGAACCCAAATCAGCCCCAGCATTTT.